The 16 T cell receptor beta chains presented below share a single source sample, sequenced in a study of blood T cell repertoires in COVID-19. The repertoire was sequenced with immunoSEQ multiplex PCR; TCRdb's copy has only in-frame clones and lacks some. The table has 200,000 to 300,000 clones, around 85% seen once. Sequenced: PBMCs or T cells enriched from blood (not recorded which). The origin of the receptors is a woman aged 40-49 years with acute COVID-19.

This clone was seen a few times. The chain couples TRBV27 to TRBJ2-7; D is ambiguous. The germline V gene has CDR1 MNHEY and CDR2 SMNVEV (reference sequence). Trimming pared 2 bases from V and 1 base from J, leaving 6 bases between. This CDR3 has 13 residues. In DNA form, the CDR3 reads TGTGCCAGCAGTTTACCTCAGTCCTACGAGCAGTACTTC. Amino acids: CASSLPQSYEQYF.

The chain is built from TRBV9 and TRBJ1-2; 8 nucleotides align to TRBD1. The V gene's germline CDR1 is SGDLS and CDR2 YYNGEE. CDR3 length: 15 amino acids. Losses at the gene ends were 3 bases for V and 5 bases for J; bases not matched to a gene: 9. The CDR3 region is CASSARGNRGYGYTF. DNA of the CDR3: TGTGCCAGCAGCGCAAGGGGGAACAGGGGGTATGGCTACACCTTC.

The rearrangement links TRBV7-6 to TRBJ2-3, with D possibly TRBD2 on 6 matching bases. The CDR3 has 14 amino acids. Trimming stripped 1 base from V and 4 bases from J, with 9 bases between. The germline V gene encodes CDR1 SGHVS and CDR2 FNYEAQ. The CDR3 DNA sequence: TGTGCCAGCAGCTTAGGAGGGAGGTCAGATACGCAGTATTTT. Protein product: CASSLGGRSDTQYF.

The rearrangement links TRBV12-3 or TRBV12-4 to TRBJ2-1, with TRBD2 as a possible D gene (5 bases). Trimming removed 5 bases at V and 8 bases at J, with 13 bases between. There are 13 residues in the CDR3. CDR3 in DNA: TGTGCCAGCAGTAAGGAGAGGGTAGATGAGCAGTTCTTC. As protein: CASSKERVDEQFF.

The chain uses TRBV13 and TRBJ2-7; D call uncertain. Germline loops: CDR1 PRHDT, CDR2 FYEKMQ (reference sequence). Trimming left V 0 bases short and J 4 bases short, with 4 bases between. The CDR3 totals 12 residues. CDR3 residues: CASSLGYYEQYF. The CDR3 DNA reads TGTGCCAGCAGCTTAGGGTATTACGAGCAGTACTTC.

The V and J genes are TRBV3-1 (or the pseudogene TRBV3-2) and TRBJ2-1, with D tentatively TRBD2 (6 bases). V was clipped by 4 bases and J by 9 bases, with 25 bases between them. Germline V gene sequence: CDR1 LGHDT, CDR2 YNNKEL (reference sequence). This CDR3 comprises 17 residues. The CDR3 reads CASSPQRGGTLGGEQFF. CDR3 nucleotide sequence: TGTGCCAGCAGCCCCCAGCGTGGAGGGACGCTGGGCGGTGAGCAGTTCTTC.

The V gene is TRBV30, the J gene TRBJ1-6, with 7 positions matching TRBD1. Trimming removed 2 bases from V and 5 bases from J; junction bases left unmatched: 15. The CDR3 has 18 residues. Germline V gene lookup returns CDR1 GTSNPN and CDR2 SVGIG (reference sequence). In DNA, the CDR3 is TGTGCCTGGAGTCAAGACAGGACAGGCCGGCGTAATAATTCACCCCTCCACTTT. The encoded protein is CAWSQDRTGRRNNSPLHF.

V usage is TRBV7-9 and J usage is TRBJ2-7; no firm D call. The CDR3 has 11 amino acids. Germline lookup yields CDR1 SEHNR and CDR2 FQNEAQ (reference sequence). Trimming left V 2 bases short and J 5 bases short, with 4 bases between. The chain's CDR3 is CASSLIDEQYF. The CDR3 DNA sequence: TGTGCCAGCAGCTTAATCGACGAGCAGTACTTC.

The chain employs TRBV3-1 (or the pseudogene TRBV3-2) and TRBJ2-1; 7 bases fit TRBD2. This CDR3 region has 16 residues. With V trimmed by 4 bases and J by 5 bases, 11 bases remained unmatched. Germline CDR1 LGHDT, CDR2 YNNKEL (reference sequence). The CDR3 bases are TGTGCCAGCAGCCCGCCCCAGGAGCGGGGTCACAATGAGCAGTTCTTC. Residues: CASSPPQERGHNEQFF.

This sequence joins TRBV9 and TRBJ2-1, with TRBD2 identical over 13 bases. There are 19 residues in the CDR3. The junction had 13 bases not matched to a gene; V was cut back by 4 bases and J by 3 bases. Germline CDR1 SGDLS, CDR2 YYNGEE. CDR3 amino acids: CASSPAGTSGIGLYNEQFF. The CDR3 DNA sequence: TGTGCCAGCAGCCCAGCCGGGACTAGCGGGATTGGGCTCTACAATGAGCAGTTCTTC.

This clone was detected once. The chain links TRBV9 to TRBJ2-1; 7 bases map to TRBD2. CDR3 length: 15 residues. The germline gives CDR1 SGDLS, CDR2 YYNGEE. The V segment lost 4 bases and the J segment 4 bases; nucleotides outside the gene matches: 8. The CDR3 loop is CASSTRGSPYNEQFF. CDR3 bases: TGTGCCAGCAGCACGCGGGGGTCTCCGTACAATGAGCAGTTCTTC.

The chain links TRBV24-1 to TRBJ1-2; no firm D call. This CDR3 has 15 amino acids. The V gene lost 3 bases and the J gene lost 4 bases, with 14 bases spanning the gap. The germline gives CDR1 KGHDR, CDR2 SFDVKD. The CDR3 reads CATSDPTLGSYGYTF. CDR3 sequence (DNA): TGTGCCACCAGTGATCCCACGCTGGGCAGCTATGGCTACACCTTC.

This clone was observed a single time. The gene calls are TRBV7-9 and TRBJ2-1, with TRBD2 matching 8 bases. The CDR3 contains 15 residues. The ends lost 1 base at V and 5 bases at J; junction bases unmatched: 4. Per the germline V gene, CDR1 is SEHNR and CDR2 is FQNEAQ (reference sequence). The CDR3 sequence is CASSLVGLGDNEQFF. CDR3 DNA: TGTGCCAGCAGCTTAGTGGGACTAGGGGACAATGAGCAGTTCTTC.

This clone has a handful of counts. DNA for the CDR3: TGCGCCAGCAGCCAGAGAGACAGGGGAGCTGAAGCTTTCTTT. Translation: CASSQRDRGAEAFF. The chain is built from TRBV4-1 and TRBJ1-1; TRBD1 agrees at 8 bases. Germline V gene lookup returns CDR1 MGHRA and CDR2 YSYEKL. The CDR3 is made up of 14 amino acids. Trimming cost V 3 bases and J 6 bases; bases outside gene matches: 6.

The chain recombines TRBV6-5 with TRBJ2-3, with 10 bases lining up with TRBD2. J was trimmed by 2 bases and V by 4 bases; bases with no gene match: 6. The CDR3 has 16 residues. Germline lookup yields CDR1 MNHEY and CDR2 SVGAGI. The CDR3 DNA is TGTGCCAGCAGTTCCATTGGACTAGCGGACACAGATACGCAGTATTTT. The encoded protein is CASSSIGLADTDTQYF.

This rearrangement joins TRBV10-1 to TRBJ2-1; D uncertain. The length of the CDR3 is 13 residues. The ends were cut back, 3 bases at V and 10 bases at J, with 13 bases in the middle. Germline V lookup: CDR1 WNHNN, CDR2 SYGVQD (reference sequence). The CDR3 nucleotides are TGCGCCAGCAGTGAAAATTCTCACGAGGAGCAGTTCTTC. Translation gives CASSENSHEEQFF.